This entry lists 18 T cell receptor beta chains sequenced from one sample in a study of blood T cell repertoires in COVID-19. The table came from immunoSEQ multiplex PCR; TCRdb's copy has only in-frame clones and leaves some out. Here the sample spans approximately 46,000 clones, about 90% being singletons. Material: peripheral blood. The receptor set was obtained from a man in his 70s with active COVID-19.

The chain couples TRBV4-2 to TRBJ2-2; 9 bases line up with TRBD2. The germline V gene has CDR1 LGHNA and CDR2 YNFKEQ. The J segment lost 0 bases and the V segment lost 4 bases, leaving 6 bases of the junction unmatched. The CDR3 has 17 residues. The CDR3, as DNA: TGTGCCAGCAGCCCCCGGAGCGGGGGGCCGAACACCGGGGAGCTGTTTTTT. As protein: CASSPRSGGPNTGELFF.

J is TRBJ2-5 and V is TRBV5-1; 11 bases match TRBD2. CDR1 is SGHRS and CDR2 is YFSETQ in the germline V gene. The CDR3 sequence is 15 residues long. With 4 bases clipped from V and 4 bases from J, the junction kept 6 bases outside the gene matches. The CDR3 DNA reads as TGCGCCAGCAGCCCTAGACTAGCGGGGCGAGAGACCCAGTACTTC. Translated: CASSPRLAGRETQYF.

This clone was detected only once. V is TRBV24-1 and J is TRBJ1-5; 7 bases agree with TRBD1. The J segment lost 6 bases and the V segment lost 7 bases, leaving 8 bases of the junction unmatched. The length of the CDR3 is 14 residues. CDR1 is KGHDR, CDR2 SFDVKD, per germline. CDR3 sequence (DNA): TGTGCCACCAGAGCGACAGGGATCGGTCAGCCCCAGCATTTT. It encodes CATRATGIGQPQHF.

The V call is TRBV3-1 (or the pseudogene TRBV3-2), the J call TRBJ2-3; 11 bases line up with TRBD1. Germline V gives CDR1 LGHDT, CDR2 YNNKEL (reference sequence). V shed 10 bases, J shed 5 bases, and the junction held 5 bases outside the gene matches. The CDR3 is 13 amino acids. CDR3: CATRTGGLDTQYF. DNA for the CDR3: TGTGCCACCCGGACAGGGGGCTTAGATACGCAGTATTTT.

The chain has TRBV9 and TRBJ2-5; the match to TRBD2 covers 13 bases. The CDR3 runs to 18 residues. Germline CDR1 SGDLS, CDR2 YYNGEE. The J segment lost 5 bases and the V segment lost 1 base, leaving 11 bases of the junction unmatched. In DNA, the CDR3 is TGTGCCAGCAGCGTACACACAGGACTAGCGGGGGCCGGGGAGACCCAGTACTTC. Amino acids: CASSVHTGLAGAGETQYF.

The CDR3 DNA follows: TGCGCCAGCAGCTTGTCCAGGGGAATCTACGAAAAACTGTTTTTT. It translates to CASSLSRGIYEKLFF. The V call is TRBV5-1, the J call TRBJ1-4; D perhaps matches TRBD1 (6 bases). V lost 1 base, J lost 8 bases, and 15 bases lay in between. The CDR3 is 15 residues long. Germline V CDR1 and CDR2: SGHRS, YFSETQ.

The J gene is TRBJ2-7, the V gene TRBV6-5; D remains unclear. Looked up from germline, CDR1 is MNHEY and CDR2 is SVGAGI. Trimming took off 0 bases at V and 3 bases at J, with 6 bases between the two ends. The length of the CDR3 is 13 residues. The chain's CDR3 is CASSYSVGYEQYF. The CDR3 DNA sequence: TGTGCCAGCAGTTACTCCGTCGGCTACGAGCAGTACTTC.

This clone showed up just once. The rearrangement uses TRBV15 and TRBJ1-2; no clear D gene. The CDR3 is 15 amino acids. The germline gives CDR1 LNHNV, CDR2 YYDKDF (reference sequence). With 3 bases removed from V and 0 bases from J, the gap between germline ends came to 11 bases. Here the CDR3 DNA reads TGTGCCACCAGCAGCCCTTACGGGGCTAACTATGGCTACACCTTC. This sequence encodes CATSSPYGANYGYTF.

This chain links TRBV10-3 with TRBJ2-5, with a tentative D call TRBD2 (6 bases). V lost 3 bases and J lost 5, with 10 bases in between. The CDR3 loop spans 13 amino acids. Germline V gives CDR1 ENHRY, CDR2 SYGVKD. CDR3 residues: CAISERTTETQYF. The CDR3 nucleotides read TGTGCCATCAGTGAAAGGACTACGGAGACCCAGTACTTC.

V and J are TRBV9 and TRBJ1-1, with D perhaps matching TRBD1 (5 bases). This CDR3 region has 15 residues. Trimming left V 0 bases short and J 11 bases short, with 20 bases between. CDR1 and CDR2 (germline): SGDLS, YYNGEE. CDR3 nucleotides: TGTGCCAGCAGCGTAGGACTTGGGGAACAGGACAAGGCTTTCTTT. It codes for CASSVGLGEQDKAFF. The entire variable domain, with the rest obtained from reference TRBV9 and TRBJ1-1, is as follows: DSGVTQTPKHLITATGQRVTLRCSPRSGDLSVYWYQQSLDQGLQFLIQYYNGEERAKGNILERFSAQQFPDLHSELNLSSLELGDSALYFCASSVGLGEQDKAFFGQGTRLTVV.

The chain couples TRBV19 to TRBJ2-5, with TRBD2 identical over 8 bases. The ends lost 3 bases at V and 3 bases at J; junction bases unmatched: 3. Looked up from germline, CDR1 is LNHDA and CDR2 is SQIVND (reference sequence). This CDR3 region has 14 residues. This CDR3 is CASSISLAEETQYF. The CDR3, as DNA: TGTGCCAGTAGTATCTCACTAGCGGAAGAGACCCAGTACTTC.

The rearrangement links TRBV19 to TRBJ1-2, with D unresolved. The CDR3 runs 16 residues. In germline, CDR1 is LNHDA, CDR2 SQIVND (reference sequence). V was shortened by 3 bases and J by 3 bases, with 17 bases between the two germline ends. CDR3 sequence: CASSILNSLPDYGYTF. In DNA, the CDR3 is TGTGCCAGTAGTATCCTAAATTCGTTACCGGACTATGGCTACACCTTC.

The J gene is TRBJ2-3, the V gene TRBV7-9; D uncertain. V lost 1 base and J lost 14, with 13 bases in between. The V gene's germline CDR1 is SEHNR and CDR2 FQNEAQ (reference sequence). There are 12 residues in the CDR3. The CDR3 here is CASSLEAEVLYF. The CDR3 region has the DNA TGTGCCAGCAGCTTAGAGGCCGAGGTCCTGTATTTT. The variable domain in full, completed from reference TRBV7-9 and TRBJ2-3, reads DTGVSQNPRHKITKRGQNVTFRCDPISEHNRLYWYRQTLGQGPEFLTYFQNEAQLEKSRLLSDRFSAERPKGSFSTLEIQRTEQGDSAMYLCASSLEAEVLYFGPGTRLTVL.

CDR3 coding DNA: TGTGCCAGCAGGCCCGGACAGGGAAATTCACCCCTCCACTTT. It specifies CASRPGQGNSPLHF. The V gene is TRBV5-4, the J gene TRBJ1-6, with 8 bases aligning to TRBD1. This CDR3 spans 14 amino acids. V lost 5 bases to trimming and J lost 7 bases; unmatched junction nucleotides: 5. Germline CDR1 is SGHNT and CDR2 is YYREEE (reference sequence). The complete variable domain, with remaining parts taken from reference TRBV5-4 and TRBJ1-6, reads ETGVTQSPTHLIKTRGQQVTLRCSSQSGHNTVSWYQQALGQGPQFIFQYYREEENGRGNFPPRFSGLQFPNYSSELNVNALELDDSALYLCASRPGQGNSPLHFGNGTRLTVT.

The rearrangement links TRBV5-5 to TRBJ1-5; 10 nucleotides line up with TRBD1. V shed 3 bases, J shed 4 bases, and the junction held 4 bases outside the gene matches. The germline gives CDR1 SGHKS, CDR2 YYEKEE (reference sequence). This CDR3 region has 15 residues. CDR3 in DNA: TGTGCCAGCAGCTCAGGACAGGGGGGTAATCAGCCCCAGCATTTT. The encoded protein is CASSSGQGGNQPQHF.

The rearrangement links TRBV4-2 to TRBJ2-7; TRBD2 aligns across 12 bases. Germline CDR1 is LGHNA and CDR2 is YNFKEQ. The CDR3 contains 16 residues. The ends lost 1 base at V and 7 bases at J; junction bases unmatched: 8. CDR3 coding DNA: TGTGCCAGCAGCCAAGGTCAGACTAGCGGGGGTAAAGAGCAGTACTTC. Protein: CASSQGQTSGGKEQYF.

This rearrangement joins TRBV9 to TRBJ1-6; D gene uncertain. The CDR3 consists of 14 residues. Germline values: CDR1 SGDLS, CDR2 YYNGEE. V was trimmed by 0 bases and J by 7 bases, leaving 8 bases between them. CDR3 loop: CASSVVAENSPLHF. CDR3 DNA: TGTGCCAGCAGCGTAGTAGCGGAGAATTCACCCCTCCACTTT.

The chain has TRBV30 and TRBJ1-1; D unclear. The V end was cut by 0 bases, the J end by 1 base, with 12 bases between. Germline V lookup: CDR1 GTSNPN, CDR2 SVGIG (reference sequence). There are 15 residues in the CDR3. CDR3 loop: CAWSVFWARNTEAFF. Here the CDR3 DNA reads TGTGCCTGGAGTGTTTTCTGGGCCAGGAACACTGAAGCTTTCTTT.